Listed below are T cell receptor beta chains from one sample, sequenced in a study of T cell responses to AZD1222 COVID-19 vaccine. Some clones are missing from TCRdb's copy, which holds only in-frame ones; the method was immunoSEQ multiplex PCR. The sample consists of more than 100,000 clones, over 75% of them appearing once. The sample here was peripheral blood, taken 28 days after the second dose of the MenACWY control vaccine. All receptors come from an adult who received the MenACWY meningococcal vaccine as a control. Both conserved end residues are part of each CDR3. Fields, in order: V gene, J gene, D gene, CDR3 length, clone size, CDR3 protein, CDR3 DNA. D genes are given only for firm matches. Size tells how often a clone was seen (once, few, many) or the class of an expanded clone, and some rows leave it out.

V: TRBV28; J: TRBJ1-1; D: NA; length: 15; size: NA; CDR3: CASSFDWRENTEAFF; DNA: TGTGCCAGCAGTTTTGATTGGCGGGAGAACACTGAAGCTTTCTTT
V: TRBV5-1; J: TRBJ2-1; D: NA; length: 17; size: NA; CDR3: CASSGLMGISSYNEQFF; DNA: TGCGCCAGCAGCGGTCTTATGGGAATTAGCTCCTACAATGAGCAGTTCTTC
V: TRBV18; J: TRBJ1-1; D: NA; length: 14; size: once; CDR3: CASSPGQGNTEAFF; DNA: TGTGCCAGCTCACCAGGTCAGGGGAACACTGAAGCTTTCTTT
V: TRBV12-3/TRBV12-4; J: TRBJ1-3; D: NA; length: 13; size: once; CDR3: CASTSGLKNTIYF; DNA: TGTGCCAGCACTTCGGGCCTCAAAAACACCATATATTTT
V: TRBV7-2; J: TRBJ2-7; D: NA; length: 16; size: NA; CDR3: CASSLGWGELPYEQYF; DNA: TGTGCCAGCAGCTTAGGCTGGGGGGAGCTCCCCTACGAGCAGTACTTC
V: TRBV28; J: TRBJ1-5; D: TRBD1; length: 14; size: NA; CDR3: CASSTPGQVQPQHF; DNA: TGTGCCAGCAGTACACCGGGACAGGTCCAGCCCCAGCATTTT
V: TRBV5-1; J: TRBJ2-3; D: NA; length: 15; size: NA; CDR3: CASSLDYLSPDTQYF; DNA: TGCGCCAGCAGCTTGGACTACTTGAGCCCAGATACGCAGTATTTT
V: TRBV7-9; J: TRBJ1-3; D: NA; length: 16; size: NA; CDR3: CASSLKMGSTGNTIYF; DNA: TGTGCCAGCAGCTTAAAGATGGGCAGCACTGGAAACACCATATATTTT
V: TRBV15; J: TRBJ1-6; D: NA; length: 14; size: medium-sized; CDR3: CATSRDSGRSPLHF; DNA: TGTGCCACCAGCAGAGATTCGGGGCGTTCACCCCTCCACTTT
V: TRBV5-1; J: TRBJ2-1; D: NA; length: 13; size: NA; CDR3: CASSRQPYNEQFF; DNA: TGCGCCAGCAGTAGGCAGCCCTACAATGAGCAGTTCTTC
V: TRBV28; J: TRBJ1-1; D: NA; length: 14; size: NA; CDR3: CASSFQHRNTEAFF; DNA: TGTGCCAGCAGTTTTCAGCATAGGAACACTGAAGCTTTCTTT
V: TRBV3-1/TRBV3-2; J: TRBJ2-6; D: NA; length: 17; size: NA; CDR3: CASSLGTGSSGANVLTF; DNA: TGTGCCAGCAGCCTCGGGACCGGCAGCTCTGGGGCCAACGTCCTGACTTTC
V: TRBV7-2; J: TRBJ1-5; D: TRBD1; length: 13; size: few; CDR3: CASSLTGDQPQHF; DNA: TGTGCCAGCAGCCTGACAGGGGACCAGCCCCAGCATTTT
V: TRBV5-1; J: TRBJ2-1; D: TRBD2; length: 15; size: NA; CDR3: CASSRTSGMDNEQFF; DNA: TGCGCCAGCAGCCGGACTAGCGGAATGGACAATGAGCAGTTCTTC
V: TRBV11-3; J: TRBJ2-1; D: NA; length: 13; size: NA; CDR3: CASSFGGHNEQFF; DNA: TGTGCCAGCAGCTTCGGCGGCCACAATGAGCAGTTCTTC
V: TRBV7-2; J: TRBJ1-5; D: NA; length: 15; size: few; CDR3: CASSLGGYSNQPQHF; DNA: TGTGCCAGCAGCTTAGGGGGATATAGCAATCAGCCCCAGCATTTT
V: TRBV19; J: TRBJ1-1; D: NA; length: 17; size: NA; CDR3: CASSTRQDLSANTEAFF; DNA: TGTGCCAGTAGTACCAGACAGGACTTGTCGGCAAACACTGAAGCTTTCTTT
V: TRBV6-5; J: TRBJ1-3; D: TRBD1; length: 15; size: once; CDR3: CASSYDRDSGNTIYF; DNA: TGTGCCAGCAGTTACGACAGGGACTCTGGAAACACCATATATTTT
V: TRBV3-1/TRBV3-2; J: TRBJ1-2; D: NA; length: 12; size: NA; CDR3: CASSQDLRGYTF; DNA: TGTGCCAGCAGCCAAGATCTACGCGGGTACACCTTC
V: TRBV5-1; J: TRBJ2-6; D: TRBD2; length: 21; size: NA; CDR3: CASSLETSGRARLSGANVLTF; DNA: TGCGCCAGCAGCTTGGAGACTAGCGGGAGGGCCCGATTATCTGGGGCCAACGTCCTGACTTTC
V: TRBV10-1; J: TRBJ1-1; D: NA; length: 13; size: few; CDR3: CASKSASGTEAFF; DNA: TGCGCCAGCAAATCGGCGTCCGGAACTGAAGCTTTCTTT
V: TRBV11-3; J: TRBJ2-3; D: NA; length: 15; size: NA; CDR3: CASSLDGTSTDTQYF; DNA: TGTGCCAGCAGCTTAGACGGGACTAGCACAGATACGCAGTATTTT
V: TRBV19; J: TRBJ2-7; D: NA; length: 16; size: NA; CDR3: CASSIVGRQVSYEQYF; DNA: TGTGCCAGTAGTATAGTAGGTCGACAGGTCTCCTACGAGCAGTACTTC
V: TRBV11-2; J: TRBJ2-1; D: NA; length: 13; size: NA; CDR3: CASSFIGSNEQFF; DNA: TGTGCCAGCAGCTTTATTGGCAGCAATGAGCAGTTCTTC
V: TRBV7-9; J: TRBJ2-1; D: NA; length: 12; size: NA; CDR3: CASSLELDEQFF; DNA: TGTGCCAGCAGCTTGGAGTTGGATGAGCAGTTCTTC
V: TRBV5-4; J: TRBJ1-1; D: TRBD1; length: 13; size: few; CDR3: CASSSRDRGEAFF; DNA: TGTGCCAGCAGCTCTCGGGACAGGGGTGAAGCTTTCTTT
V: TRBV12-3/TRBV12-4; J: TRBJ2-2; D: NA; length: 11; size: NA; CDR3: CASRSGGELFF; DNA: TGTGCCAGCCGATCTGGAGGGGAGCTGTTTTTT
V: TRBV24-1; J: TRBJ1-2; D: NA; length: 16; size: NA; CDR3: CATSGWGRRGRYGYTF; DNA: TGTGCCACCAGTGGATGGGGCCGCCGGGGAAGGTATGGCTACACCTTC
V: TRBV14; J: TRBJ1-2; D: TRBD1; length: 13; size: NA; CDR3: CASSSGGAYGYTF; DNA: TGTGCCAGCAGTTCAGGGGGCGCCTATGGCTACACCTTC
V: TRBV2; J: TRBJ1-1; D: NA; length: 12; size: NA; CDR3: CASQQFQGEAFF; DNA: TGTGCCAGCCAGCAATTTCAGGGAGAGGCTTTCTTT
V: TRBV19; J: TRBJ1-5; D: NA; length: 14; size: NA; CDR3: CASSIDEAGYPRHF; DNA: TGTGCCAGTAGTATAGATGAGGCTGGTTATCCCCGGCATTTT
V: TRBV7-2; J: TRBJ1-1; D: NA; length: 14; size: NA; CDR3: CASSSLGAHTEAFF; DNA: TGTGCCAGCAGCTCACTGGGTGCTCACACTGAAGCTTTCTTT
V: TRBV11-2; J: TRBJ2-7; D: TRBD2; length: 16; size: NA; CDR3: CASTPRRGSTPYEQYF; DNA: TGTGCCAGCACACCCCGGCGGGGGTCCACCCCCTACGAGCAGTACTTC
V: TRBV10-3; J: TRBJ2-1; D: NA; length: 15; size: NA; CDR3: CAIRKETGGVREQFF; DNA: TGTGCCATCAGGAAGGAAACAGGAGGAGTTCGGGAGCAGTTCTTC
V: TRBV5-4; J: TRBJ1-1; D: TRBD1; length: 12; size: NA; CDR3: CASSLGQGEAFF; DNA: TGTGCCAGCAGCTTGGGACAGGGGGAAGCTTTCTTT
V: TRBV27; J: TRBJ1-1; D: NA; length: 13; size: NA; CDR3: CASSLKKGTEAFF; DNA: TGTGCCAGCAGTTTAAAAAAGGGAACTGAAGCTTTCTTT
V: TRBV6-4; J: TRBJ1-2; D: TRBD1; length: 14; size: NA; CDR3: CASSVGQAGYGYTF; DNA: TGTGCCAGCAGTGTCGGACAGGCGGGGTATGGCTACACCTTC
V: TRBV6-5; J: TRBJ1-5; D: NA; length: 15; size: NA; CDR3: CASLRGRPESGPQHF; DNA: TGTGCCAGCCTCCGGGGGCGGCCAGAAAGCGGGCCCCAGCATTTT
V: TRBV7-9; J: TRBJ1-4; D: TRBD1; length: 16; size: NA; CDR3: CASSFGAGTVGEKLFF; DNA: TGTGCCAGCAGCTTTGGTGCCGGGACAGTGGGTGAAAAACTGTTTTTT
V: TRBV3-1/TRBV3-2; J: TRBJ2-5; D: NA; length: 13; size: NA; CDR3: CASSQTLGETQYF; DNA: TGTGCCAGCAGCCAAACCCTCGGGGAGACCCAGTACTTC
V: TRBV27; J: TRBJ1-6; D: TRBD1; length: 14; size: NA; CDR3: CASRGTGHNSPLHF; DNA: TGTGCCAGCAGAGGGACAGGACATAATTCACCCCTCCACTTT
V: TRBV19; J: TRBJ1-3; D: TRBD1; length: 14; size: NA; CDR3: CASSTGGSGNTIYF; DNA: TGTGCCAGTAGCACAGGGGGCTCTGGAAACACCATATATTTT
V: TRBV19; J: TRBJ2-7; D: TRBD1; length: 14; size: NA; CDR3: CASSMGQGYYEQYF; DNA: TGTGCCAGTAGCATGGGACAGGGATACTACGAGCAGTACTTC
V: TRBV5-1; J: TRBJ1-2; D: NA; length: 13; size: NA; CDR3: CASSLADSYGYTF; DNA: TGCGCCAGCAGCTTGGCGGACAGCTATGGCTACACCTTC
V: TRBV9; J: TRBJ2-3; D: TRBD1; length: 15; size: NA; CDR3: CASSGTGISTDTQYF; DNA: TGTGCCAGCAGCGGGACAGGGATTAGCACAGATACGCAGTATTTT
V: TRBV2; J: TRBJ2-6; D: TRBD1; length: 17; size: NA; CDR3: CASSYYRQGAGANVLTF; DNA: TGTGCCAGCAGCTACTATCGACAGGGGGCGGGGGCCAACGTCCTGACTTTC
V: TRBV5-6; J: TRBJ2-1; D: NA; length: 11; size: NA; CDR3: CASRYYNEQFF; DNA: TGTGCCAGCAGGTACTACAATGAGCAGTTCTTC
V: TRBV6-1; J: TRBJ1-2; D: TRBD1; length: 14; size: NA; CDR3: CASSDPDRRNGYTF; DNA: TGTGCCAGCAGTGACCCGGACAGGAGAAATGGCTACACCTTC
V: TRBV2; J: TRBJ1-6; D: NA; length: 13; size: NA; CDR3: CASRFVGDSPLHF; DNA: TGTGCCAGCAGGTTCGTCGGGGATTCACCCCTCCACTTT
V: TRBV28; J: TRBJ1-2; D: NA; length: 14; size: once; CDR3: CASSLRQTYYGYTF; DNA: TGTGCCAGCAGTTTAAGGCAGACGTACTATGGCTACACCTTC
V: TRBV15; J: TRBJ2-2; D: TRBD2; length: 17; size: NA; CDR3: CATSRGTSGRVTGELFF; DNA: TGTGCCACCAGCAGAGGGACTAGCGGGAGGGTCACCGGGGAGCTGTTTTTT
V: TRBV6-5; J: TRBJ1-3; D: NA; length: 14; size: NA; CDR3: CASSTGISGNTIYF; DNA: TGTGCCAGCAGTACAGGAATCTCTGGAAACACCATATATTTT